This record looks at one T cell receptor (beta chain) sequence and its context. This specimen comes from a study of cytomegalovirus exposure and HLA in healthy donors. Researchers ran the PCR with 60 Vbeta and 13 Jbeta primers. Using immunoSEQ multiplex PCR, the repertoire was profiled, and TCRdb retains in-frame clones only, with some absent. The sample shows about 190,000 clones, around 78% of them seen only once. V gave up 5 bases and J gave up 5 bases; unmatched junction bases: 8. Germline V CDR1 and CDR2: MDHEN, SYDVKM. The CDR3 is 15 residues long. The clonotype comes from a woman younger than 45 in good health and CMV-seropositive. Sequenced input: PBMCs. The chain combines TRBV28 with TRBJ1-5, with 8 bases lining up with TRBD1. CDR3 protein: CASSPSDRADQPQHF. As DNA, the CDR3 is TGTGCCAGCAGTCCGTCGGACAGGGCGGATCAGCCCCAGCATTTT.